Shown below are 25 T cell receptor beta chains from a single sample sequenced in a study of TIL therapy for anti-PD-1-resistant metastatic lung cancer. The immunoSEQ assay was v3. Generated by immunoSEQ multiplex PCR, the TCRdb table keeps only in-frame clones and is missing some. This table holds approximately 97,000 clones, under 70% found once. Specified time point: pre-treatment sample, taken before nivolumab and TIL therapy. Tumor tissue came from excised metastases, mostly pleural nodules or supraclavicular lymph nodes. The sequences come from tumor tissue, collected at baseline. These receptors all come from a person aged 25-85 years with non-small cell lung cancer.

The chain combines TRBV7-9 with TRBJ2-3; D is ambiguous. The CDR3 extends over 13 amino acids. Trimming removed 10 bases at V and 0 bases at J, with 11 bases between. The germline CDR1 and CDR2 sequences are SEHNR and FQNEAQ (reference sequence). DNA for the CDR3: TGTGCCATCAATTCCCCTAGCACAGATACGCAGTATTTT. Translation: CAINSPSTDTQYF.

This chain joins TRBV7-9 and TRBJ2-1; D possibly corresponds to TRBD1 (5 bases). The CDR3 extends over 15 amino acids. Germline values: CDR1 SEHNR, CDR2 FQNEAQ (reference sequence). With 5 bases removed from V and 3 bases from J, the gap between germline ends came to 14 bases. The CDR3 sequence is CASSANRKNYNEQFF. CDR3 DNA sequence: TGTGCCAGCAGCGCGAACAGGAAAAACTACAATGAGCAGTTCTTC.

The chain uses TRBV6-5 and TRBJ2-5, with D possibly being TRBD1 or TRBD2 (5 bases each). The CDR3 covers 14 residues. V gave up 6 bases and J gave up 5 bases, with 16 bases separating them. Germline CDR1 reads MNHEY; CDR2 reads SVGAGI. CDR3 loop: CASSPGTVLETQYF. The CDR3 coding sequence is TGTGCCAGCAGCCCCGGGACGGTCCTTGAGACCCAGTACTTC.

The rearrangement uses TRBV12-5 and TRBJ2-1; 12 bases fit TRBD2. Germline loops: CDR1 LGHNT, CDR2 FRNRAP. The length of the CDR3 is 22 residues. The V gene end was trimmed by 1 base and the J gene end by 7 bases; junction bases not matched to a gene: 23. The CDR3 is CASGLAPVSLAGGPRIRNEQFF. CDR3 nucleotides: TGTGCTAGTGGTTTGGCTCCCGTGTCCCTAGCGGGAGGGCCGAGGATAAGAAATGAGCAGTTCTTC.

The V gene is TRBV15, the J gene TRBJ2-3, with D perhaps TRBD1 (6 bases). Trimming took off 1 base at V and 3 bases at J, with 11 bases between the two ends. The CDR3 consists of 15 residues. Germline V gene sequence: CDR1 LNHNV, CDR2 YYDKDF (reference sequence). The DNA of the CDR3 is TGTGCCACCAGCAGAGGTCAGGGGTGGACAGATACGCAGTATTTT. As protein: CATSRGQGWTDTQYF.

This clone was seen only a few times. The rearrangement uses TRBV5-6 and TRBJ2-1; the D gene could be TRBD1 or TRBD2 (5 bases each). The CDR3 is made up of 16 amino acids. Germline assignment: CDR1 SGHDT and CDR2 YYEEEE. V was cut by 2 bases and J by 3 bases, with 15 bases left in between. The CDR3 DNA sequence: TGTGCCAGCAGCTTTTTTGGGACGGGGAGCTACAATGAGCAGTTCTTC. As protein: CASSFFGTGSYNEQFF.

CDR3 in DNA: TGTGCCTGGAGTCGGTTCAGGGGTACCGAAGAGACCCAGTACTTC. Protein sequence: CAWSRFRGTEETQYF. The chain uses TRBV30 and TRBJ2-5, with D tentatively TRBD1 (6 bases). V shed 2 bases and J shed 3 bases, with 16 bases lying between them. Germline loops: CDR1 GTSNPN, CDR2 SVGIG (reference sequence). The CDR3 contains 15 residues.

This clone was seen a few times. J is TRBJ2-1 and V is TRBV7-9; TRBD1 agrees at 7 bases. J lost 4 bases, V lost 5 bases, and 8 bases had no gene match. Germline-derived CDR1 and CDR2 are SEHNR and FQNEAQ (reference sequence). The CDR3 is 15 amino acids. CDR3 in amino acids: CASSPAQGVYNEQFF. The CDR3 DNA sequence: TGTGCCAGCAGCCCCGCCCAGGGGGTGTACAATGAGCAGTTCTTC.

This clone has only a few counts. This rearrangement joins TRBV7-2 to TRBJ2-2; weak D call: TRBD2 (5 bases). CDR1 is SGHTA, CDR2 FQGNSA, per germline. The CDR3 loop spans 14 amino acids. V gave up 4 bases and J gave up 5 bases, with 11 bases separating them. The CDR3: CASSSVRETGELFF. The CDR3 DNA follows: TGTGCCAGCAGCTCCGTCCGGGAAACCGGGGAGCTGTTTTTT.

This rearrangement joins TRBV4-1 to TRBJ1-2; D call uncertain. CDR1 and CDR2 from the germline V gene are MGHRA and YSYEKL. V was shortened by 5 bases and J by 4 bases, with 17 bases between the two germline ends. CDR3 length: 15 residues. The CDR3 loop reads CASSEPRGSSYGYTF. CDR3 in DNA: TGCGCCAGCAGCGAACCCCGCGGCTCTAGCTATGGCTACACCTTC.

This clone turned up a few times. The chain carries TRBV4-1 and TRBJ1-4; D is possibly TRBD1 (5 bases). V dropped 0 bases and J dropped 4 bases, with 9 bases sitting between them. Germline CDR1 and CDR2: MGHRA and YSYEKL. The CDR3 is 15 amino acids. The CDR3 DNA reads TGCGCCAGCAGCCAAGAGGGGACCTATAATGAAAAACTGTTTTTT. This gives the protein CASSQEGTYNEKLFF.

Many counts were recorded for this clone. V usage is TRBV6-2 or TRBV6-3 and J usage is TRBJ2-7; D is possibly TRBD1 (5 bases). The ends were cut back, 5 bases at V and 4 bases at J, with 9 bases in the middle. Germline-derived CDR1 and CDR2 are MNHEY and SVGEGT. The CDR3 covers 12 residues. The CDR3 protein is CASSRGVYEQYF. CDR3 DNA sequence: TGTGCCAGCAGTAGGGGCGTGTACGAGCAGTACTTC.

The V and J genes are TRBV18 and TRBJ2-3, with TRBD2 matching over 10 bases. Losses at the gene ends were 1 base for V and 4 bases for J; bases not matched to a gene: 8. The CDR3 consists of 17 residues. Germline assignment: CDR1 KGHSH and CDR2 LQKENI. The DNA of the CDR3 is TGTGCCAGCTCACCACATGTGGGACTAGCGTTCGCAGATACGCAGTATTTT. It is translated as CASSPHVGLAFADTQYF.

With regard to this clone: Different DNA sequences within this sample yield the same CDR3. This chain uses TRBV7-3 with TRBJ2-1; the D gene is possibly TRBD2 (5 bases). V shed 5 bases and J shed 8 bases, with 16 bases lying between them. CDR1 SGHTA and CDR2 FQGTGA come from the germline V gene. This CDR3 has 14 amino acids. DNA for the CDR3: TGTGCCAGCAGCCCAAATAGTCCCGGGGATGAGCAGTTCTTC. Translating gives CASSPNSPGDEQFF.

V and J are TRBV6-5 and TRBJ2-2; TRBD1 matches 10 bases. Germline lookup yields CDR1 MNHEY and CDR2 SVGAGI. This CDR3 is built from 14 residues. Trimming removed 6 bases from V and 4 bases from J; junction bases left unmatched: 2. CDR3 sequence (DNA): TGTGCCAGCAGACGGGACAGGGGCACCGGGGAGCTGTTTTTT. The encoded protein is CASRRDRGTGELFF.

The CDR3 sequence is CASNELAGAFNEQFF. In DNA form, the CDR3 reads TGTGCCAGCAACGAACTAGCGGGAGCGTTTAATGAGCAGTTCTTC. The gene calls are TRBV11-2 and TRBJ2-1; 11 bases are a match to TRBD2. This CDR3 has 15 residues. V shed 7 bases, J shed 7 bases, and the junction held 9 bases outside the gene matches. Germline values: CDR1 SGHAT, CDR2 FQNNGV.

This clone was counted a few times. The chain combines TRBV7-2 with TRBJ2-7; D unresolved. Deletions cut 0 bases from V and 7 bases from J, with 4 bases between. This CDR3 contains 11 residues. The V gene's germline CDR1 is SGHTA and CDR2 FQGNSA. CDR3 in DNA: TGTGCCAGCAGCTTAGCGGAGGAGCAGTACTTC. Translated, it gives CASSLAEEQYF.

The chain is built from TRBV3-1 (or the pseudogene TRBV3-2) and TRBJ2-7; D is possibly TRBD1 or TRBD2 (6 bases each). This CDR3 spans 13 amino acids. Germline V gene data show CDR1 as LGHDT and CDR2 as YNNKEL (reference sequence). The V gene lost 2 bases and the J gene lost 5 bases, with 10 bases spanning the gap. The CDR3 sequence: CASSQRGVHEQYF. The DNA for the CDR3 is TGTGCCAGCAGCCAAAGGGGGGTCCACGAGCAGTACTTC.

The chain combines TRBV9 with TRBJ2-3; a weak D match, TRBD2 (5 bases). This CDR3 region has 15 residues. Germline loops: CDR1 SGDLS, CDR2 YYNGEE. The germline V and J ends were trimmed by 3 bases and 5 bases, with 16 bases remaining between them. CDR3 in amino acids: CASSASRTGIDTQYF. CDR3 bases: TGTGCCAGCAGCGCCTCTCGGACGGGGATAGATACGCAGTATTTT.

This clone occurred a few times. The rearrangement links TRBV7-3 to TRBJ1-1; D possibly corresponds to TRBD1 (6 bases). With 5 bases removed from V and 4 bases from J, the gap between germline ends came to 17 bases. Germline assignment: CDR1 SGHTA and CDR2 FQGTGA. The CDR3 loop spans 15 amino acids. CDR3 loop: CASSRGGASSTEAFF. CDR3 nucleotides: TGTGCCAGCAGCCGAGGGGGGGCGTCGAGCACTGAAGCTTTCTTT.

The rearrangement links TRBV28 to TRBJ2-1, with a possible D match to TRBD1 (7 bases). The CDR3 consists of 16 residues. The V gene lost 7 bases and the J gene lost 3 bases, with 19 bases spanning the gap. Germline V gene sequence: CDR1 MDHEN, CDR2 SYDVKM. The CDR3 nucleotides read TGTGCCAGCATTCACAGGGGCAGGGGACTCTACAATGAGCAGTTCTTC. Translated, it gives CASIHRGRGLYNEQFF.

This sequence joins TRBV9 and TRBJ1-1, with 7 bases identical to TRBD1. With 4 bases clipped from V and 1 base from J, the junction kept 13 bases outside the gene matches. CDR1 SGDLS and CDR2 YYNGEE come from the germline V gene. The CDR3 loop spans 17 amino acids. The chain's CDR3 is CASSPQSQGFRNTEAFF. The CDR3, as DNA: TGTGCCAGCAGCCCACAGTCACAGGGGTTCAGGAACACTGAAGCTTTCTTT. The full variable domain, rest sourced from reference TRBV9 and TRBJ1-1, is DSGVTQTPKHLITATGQRVTLRCSPRSGDLSVYWYQQSLDQGLQFLIQYYNGEERAKGNILERFSAQQFPDLHSELNLSSLELGDSALYFCASSPQSQGFRNTEAFFGQGTRLTVV.

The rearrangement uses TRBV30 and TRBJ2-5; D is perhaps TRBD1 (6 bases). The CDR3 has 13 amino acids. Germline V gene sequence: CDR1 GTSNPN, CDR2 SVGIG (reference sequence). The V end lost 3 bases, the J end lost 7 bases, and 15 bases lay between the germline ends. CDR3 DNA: TGTGCCTGGAGGAGTGGACAGTCCGGGACCCAGTACTTC. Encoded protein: CAWRSGQSGTQYF.

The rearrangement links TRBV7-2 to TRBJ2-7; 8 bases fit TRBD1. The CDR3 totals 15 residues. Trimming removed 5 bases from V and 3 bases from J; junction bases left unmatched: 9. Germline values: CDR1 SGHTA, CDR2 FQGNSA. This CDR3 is CASSIWTGPLYEQYF. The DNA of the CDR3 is TGTGCCAGCAGCATTTGGACAGGGCCCCTCTACGAGCAGTACTTC.

Here the CDR3 DNA reads TGTGCCAGCAGTTTCCAAACCGGGGAGCTGTTTTTT. As protein: CASSFQTGELFF. The chain couples TRBV6-2 or TRBV6-3 to TRBJ2-2; D is uncertain. There are 12 residues in the CDR3. Germline CDR1 MNHEY, CDR2 SVGEGT. Trimming removed 4 bases from V and 5 bases from J, with 5 bases in between.